This T cell receptor (beta chain) was recorded in a study of naive CD8 T cells in extremely preterm neonates. Whole-study results and caveats: Preterm CDR3s were shorter than older groups', with fewer N additions and less trimming.

CDR1 SGHNT and CDR2 YENEEA come from the germline V gene. This CDR3 contains 13 residues. The V end was cut by 5 bases, the J end by 0 bases, with 5 bases between. Sequenced by immunoSEQ multiplex PCR; TCRdb stores in-frame clones only, minus some. The sample records about 23,000 clones, 70% to 90% being singletons. Extremely preterm deliveries at roughly 22-27 weeks of gestation provided the preterm samples. The sample holds one count of this clone. The antigen remains undetermined. The chain has TRBV11-3 and TRBJ1-5; D is possibly TRBD1 (5 bases). The sample was naive CD8+ T cells from cord blood. This receptor was taken from a boy who was born preterm. CDR3 in amino acids: CASSQGSNQPQHF. In nucleotides, the CDR3 is TGTGCCAGCAGCCAGGGTAGCAATCAGCCCCAGCATTTT.